The sequence of this T cell receptor beta chain was determined in a study of blood T cell repertoires in COVID-19. The junction had 5 bases not matched to a gene; V was cut back by 0 bases and J by 6 bases. The CDR3 has 16 amino acids. Germline V gene lookup returns CDR1 SGHRS and CDR2 YFSETQ. As processed by the authors: Cell counts per sample came from amplifying reference gene primers. Clones were read by immunoSEQ multiplex PCR, and TCRdb kept only the in-frame ones, dropping some. V and J calls and clone size are given by that table; D and trimming were obtained from the DNA. This sample has around 220,000 clones, with around four fifths found just once.

The J gene is TRBJ2-4, the V gene TRBV5-1; the match to TRBD2 covers 11 bases. The clonotype originates from a woman in her thirties or forties with active or convalescent COVID-19. Sequencing was carried out using peripheral blood. The DNA of the CDR3 is TGCGCCAGCAGCTTGGTAGGTGGGACTAGCGGAAACATTCAGTACTTC. Translated: CASSLVGGTSGNIQYF.